Listed below are T cell receptor beta chains from one sample, sequenced in a study of shared clonotypes between healthy human individuals. Profiled with immunoSEQ multiplex PCR; TCRdb holds only in-frame clones, not every one. The sample consists of about 2.3 million clones, 80% to 95% of them appearing once. Material for sequencing was naive CD4+ T cells from PBMCs. Source of these receptors: a man aged 18 to 29 in good health. Some clones in this sample may be carry-over from other donors' samples. Both conserved end residues are trimmed from each CDR3. Size tells how often a clone was seen (once, few, many) or the class of an expanded clone, and some rows leave it out.

clone_size,j_call,v_call,cdr3_aa
-,TRBJ2-4,TRBV5-1,ASSQGQGDGNIQY
-,TRBJ2-5,TRBV9,ASSVDSGYETQY
once,TRBJ2-3,TRBV5-8,ASRTTDTQY
-,TRBJ2-7,TRBV7-3,ASSPTTAYEQY
-,TRBJ1-1,TRBV5-4,ASSLGVGGLVGGEAF
-,TRBJ2-5,TRBV28,ASSPWTGEETQY
-,TRBJ2-1,TRBV4-1,ASSQGTSGPYNEQF
-,TRBJ2-1,TRBV11-1,ASSPGNSYNEQF
-,TRBJ2-7,TRBV27,ASSSTGLAVLTHEQY
-,TRBJ1-1,TRBV19,ASLFEGAEAF
-,TRBJ1-1,TRBV11-2,ASSSVGQNTEAF
-,TRBJ2-5,TRBV18,ASSPLTWADEETQY
-,TRBJ2-7,TRBV7-6,ASSLGPRTSGSILPPYEQY
-,TRBJ2-3,TRBV19,ASSIGGRATDTQY
-,TRBJ2-7,TRBV20-1,SAMTGHEQY
-,TRBJ1-2,TRBV4-1,ASNLQEGGIYGYT
once,TRBJ2-3,TRBV5-5,ASSVRLGTQY
once,TRBJ2-3,TRBV19,ASRDTATDTQY
-,TRBJ1-2,TRBV5-4,ASSLPYEGYT
-,TRBJ2-3,TRBV5-1,ASSLTGARTDTQY
few,TRBJ1-3,TRBV29-1,SAGERGD
-,TRBJ2-2,TRBV7-3,ASSINRRLNTGELF
-,TRBJ1-2,TRBV27,ASWGAAPTSDGYT
-,TRBJ2-3,TRBV19,ASSEARRGSGGSDTQY
-,TRBJ1-1,TRBV28,ASRPVPRDTEAF
-,TRBJ2-1,TRBV7-3,ASSSYRTAYNEQF
once,TRBJ2-1,TRBV30,AWNFGGVAVYNEQF
-,TRBJ1-1,TRBV16,ASSQSWQGAEAF
-,TRBJ2-7,TRBV11-2,ASSPTEGRHSYEQY
-,TRBJ2-3,TRBV9,ASSARLESTDTQY
-,TRBJ1-2,TRBV2,ASTWAGPPYGYT
-,TRBJ2-2,TRBV6-5,ASSYPRGTGELF
-,TRBJ2-7,TRBV18,ASSITVGRQGTYEQY
-,TRBJ2-3,TRBV4-3,ASSQDRFQASTDTQY
once,TRBJ2-7,TRBV6-1,ASSATGLGIYEQY
-,TRBJ2-5,TRBV2,ASSTGTGDETQY
-,-,TRBV7-6,ASSVTDYEQY
once,TRBJ2-7,TRBV7-2,ASSRLAFSYEQY
once,TRBJ2-7,TRBV11-3,ASSPAGYFSSYEQY
-,TRBJ1-5,TRBV30,AWTDILGNQPQH
-,TRBJ2-7,TRBV5-1,ASSLEVGGLVEQY
-,TRBJ2-7,TRBV7-3,ASSLTLFRGNSYEQY
-,TRBJ1-3,TRBV18,ASSPGQGATGNTIY
-,TRBJ2-5,TRBV23-1,ASSQSFLVETQY
-,TRBJ2-7,TRBV29-1,SVGGQHYEQY
once,TRBJ2-3,TRBV28,ASSAAGLGLAGTSTDTQY
-,TRBJ2-7,TRBV5-1,ASSDPGTGTY